This T cell receptor (beta chain) was retrieved from a study of blood T cell repertoires in COVID-19. Study overall: Material from acute and convalescent COVID-19 was sourced from the United States, Italy and Spain.

Germline CDR1 MDHEN, CDR2 SYDVKM. Losses at the gene ends were 7 bases for V and 8 bases for J; bases not matched to a gene: 11. CDR3 length: 14 amino acids. This clone has only one observation. Source study methods: Estimation of nucleated cell counts was performed using reference gene primer amplification. Clones were sequenced by immunoSEQ multiplex PCR, and TCRdb holds only the in-frame ones, with some missing. That table is the source of V, J and clone size, and D and trimming were worked out from the DNA. The repertoire holds more than 85,000 clones, with more than 90% as singletons. The TCR was taken from a woman aged 50 to 60 with COVID-19, enrolled during active disease. Specimen: peripheral blood. The chain is built from TRBV28 and TRBJ1-2; 9 positions agree with TRBD1. CDR3 in DNA: TGTGCCAGCATCCCGGGAGGGACAGGGAAAGGCTACACCTTC. Amino acid sequence: CASIPGGTGKGYTF.